This record looks at one T cell receptor beta chain sequence and its context. Its antigen is unidentified. Time point indicated: week 35, safety follow-up. Every vaccination contained 300 ug of the mutant IDH1 20-mer peptide and was paired with topical imiquimod. This entry is derived from a study of a mutant IDH1 vaccine in newly diagnosed glioma. Study details: Week 35 was safety follow-up visit V12; week 47 was end-of-study visit V13.

Looked up from germline, CDR1 is LNHDA and CDR2 is SQIVND (reference sequence). Trimming pared 5 bases from V and 10 bases from J, leaving 12 bases between. This CDR3 is 13 amino acids long. Profiling relied on immunoSEQ multiplex PCR, and the TCRdb table lists in-frame clones only, not all of them. The table records some 44,000 clones, 83% of them present only once. The receptor was isolated from a woman aged 50 to 60 with glioma. V and J are TRBV19 and TRBJ1-6, with D perhaps matching TRBD1 (5 bases). The specimen comprised PBMCs, sampled from a glioma patient whose treatment included an IDH1 peptide vaccine. The CDR3 here is CASSAGGRSPLHF. CDR3 DNA sequence: TGTGCCAGTAGTGCGGGGGGTCGCTCACCCCTCCACTTT.